This is a list of T cell receptor beta chains from one sample in a study of blood T cell repertoires in COVID-19. Method: immunoSEQ multiplex PCR; TCRdb's copy keeps in-frame clones and lacks some. This sample carries almost 300,000 clones, roughly nine tenths of them seen once, and the ten largest clones take approximately 10%. Sequencing was performed on peripheral blood. These receptor sequences come from a woman aged 25 to 39 with COVID-19, enrolled during active disease. Each CDR3 is given with its conserved first and last residue. Fields, in order: J gene, clone size, V gene, D gene, CDR3 DNA, CDR3 protein. The D gene is left open where the match is weak. Some rows mark clone size as missing; the rest say once, few, many or name a class of expanded clone.

j_gene: TRBJ1-2
abundance: -
v_gene: TRBV25-1
d_gene: -
CDR3nt: TGTGCCAGCAGGGGAGACGGTGCTAACTATGGCTACACCTTC
CDR3aa: CASRGDGANYGYTF

j_gene: TRBJ2-3
abundance: -
v_gene: TRBV7-9
d_gene: TRBD2
CDR3nt: TGTGCCAGCAGCTTAGCGTTAGCGGGGGTCGGGGATACGCAGTATTTT
CDR3aa: CASSLALAGVGDTQYF

j_gene: TRBJ2-7
abundance: -
v_gene: TRBV3-1/TRBV3-2
d_gene: TRBD2
CDR3nt: TGTGCCAGCAGCCAATCTAGCGGGGGGTTGCACGAGCAGTACTTC
CDR3aa: CASSQSSGGLHEQYF

j_gene: TRBJ2-3
abundance: -
v_gene: TRBV6-2/TRBV6-3
d_gene: -
CDR3nt: TGTGCCAGCAGTCACTGGGGGGGCACAGATACGCAGTATTTT
CDR3aa: CASSHWGGTDTQYF

j_gene: TRBJ2-5
abundance: -
v_gene: TRBV11-2
d_gene: -
CDR3nt: TGTGCCAGCAGCTTAGTGGGGCTCCAAGAGACCCAGTACTTC
CDR3aa: CASSLVGLQETQYF

j_gene: TRBJ1-6
abundance: once
v_gene: TRBV2
d_gene: -
CDR3nt: TGTGCCAGCAGGCAGTTCTATAATTCACCCCTCCACTTT
CDR3aa: CASRQFYNSPLHF

j_gene: TRBJ1-2
abundance: -
v_gene: TRBV28
d_gene: TRBD1
CDR3nt: TGTGCCAGCAGCCCGGGACAGTTCTTTGTAGGCTACACCTTC
CDR3aa: CASSPGQFFVGYTF

j_gene: TRBJ2-7
abundance: once
v_gene: TRBV21-1
d_gene: -
CDR3nt: TGTGCCAGCAGCCAATTCCCGGACAGGGGCCCCGGAGAGCAGTACTTC
CDR3aa: CASSQFPDRGPGEQYF

j_gene: TRBJ1-1
abundance: -
v_gene: TRBV7-8
d_gene: -
CDR3nt: TGTGCCAGCAGTGAAAGGGGTCAATCACTCCGAGCTTTCTTT
CDR3aa: CASSERGQSLRAFF

j_gene: TRBJ1-1
abundance: -
v_gene: TRBV28
d_gene: -
CDR3nt: TGTGCCAGCAGTCCCCAGCGGGGGGCGGGGAACACTGAAGCTTTCTTT
CDR3aa: CASSPQRGAGNTEAFF

j_gene: TRBJ2-7
abundance: -
v_gene: TRBV6-1
d_gene: TRBD1
CDR3nt: TGTGCCAGCAGTGAAGCGGGGACAGGGAGAGACGAGCAGTACTTC
CDR3aa: CASSEAGTGRDEQYF

j_gene: TRBJ1-1
abundance: few
v_gene: TRBV5-1
d_gene: -
CDR3nt: TGCGCCAGCAGCTTGGATGGACACCTGAACACTGAAGCTTTCTTT
CDR3aa: CASSLDGHLNTEAFF

j_gene: TRBJ1-2
abundance: -
v_gene: TRBV6-5
d_gene: -
CDR3nt: TGTGCCAGCAGCCGCCGGGGGGACTATGGCTACACCTTC
CDR3aa: CASSRRGDYGYTF

j_gene: TRBJ1-3
abundance: -
v_gene: TRBV3-1/TRBV3-2
d_gene: -
CDR3nt: TGTGCCAGCAGCCAAGAGGCAGTTTGGCTGTACTCTGGAAACACCATATATTTT
CDR3aa: CASSQEAVWLYSGNTIYF

j_gene: TRBJ2-1
abundance: -
v_gene: TRBV5-1
d_gene: -
CDR3nt: TGCGCCAGCAGCTTGGTACAGAACAATGAGCAGTTCTTC
CDR3aa: CASSLVQNNEQFF

j_gene: TRBJ1-1
abundance: few
v_gene: TRBV11-1
d_gene: -
CDR3nt: TGTGCCAGCAGCTTAGGCGCAGGGGCTGAAGCTTTCTTT
CDR3aa: CASSLGAGAEAFF